The present T cell receptor beta chain was sequenced within a study of T cells after yellow fever vaccination. This clonotype showed up many times. CDR1 is MNHEY and CDR2 is SVGAGI in the germline V gene. Trimming removed 5 bases from V and 4 bases from J, with 17 bases in between. The CDR3 has 15 residues. By 5'RACE template switching, TCR cDNA was produced, with a universal primer site and UMIs added in the process. Via MiXCR, TCRdb re-called the 5' RACE reads, giving one row per CDR3 protein. Of tens of thousands of distinct CDR3 sequences listed, 3.5% to 5% are singletons. This chain joins TRBV6-5 and TRBJ1-2; TRBD1 is a possible D gene (5 bases). This specimen was CD8+ T cells sorted from PBMCs, taken 5 days after the yellow fever booster vaccination. The clonotype was recovered from a man aged 25-45 years who received the YFV17D yellow fever vaccine. The CDR3 region has the DNA TGTGCCAGCAGTACAACTGGGGGGGTCTTCTATGGCTACACCTTC. Translating gives CASSTTGGVFYGYTF.